The T cell receptor (beta chain) described here comes from a study of radiation and T cells in renal cell carcinoma. General study findings and limits: Top tumor clonotypes rose in blood 2 weeks post-radiation, then contracted.

Sequencing was performed with immunoSEQ multiplex PCR; in TCRdb, only in-frame clones are kept and a portion is missing. The table shows 110,000 to 150,000 clones, with around nine tenths occurring only once. Worth noting for this clone: Its cognate antigen is unknown.

CDR3 length: 15 amino acids. Trimming at V came to 4 bases and at J to 4 bases, leaving 6 bases not matched to a gene. The germline V gene has CDR1 MNHNY and CDR2 SVGAGI (reference sequence). This sample's time point: baseline pretreatment blood. Treatment denoted: 15 Gy SBRT to primary tumor, nephrectomy 4 weeks later. This sequence originates from a woman in her fifties or sixties with renal cell carcinoma. The J gene is TRBJ1-2, the V gene TRBV6-6; 10 bases match TRBD1. Specimen: blood, collected from a patient whose treatment included radiotherapy and nephrectomy. The CDR3 DNA reads as TGTGCCAGCAGTTTGGGGACAGGGGTTGGCTATGGCTACACCTTC. This encodes CASSLGTGVGYGYTF.